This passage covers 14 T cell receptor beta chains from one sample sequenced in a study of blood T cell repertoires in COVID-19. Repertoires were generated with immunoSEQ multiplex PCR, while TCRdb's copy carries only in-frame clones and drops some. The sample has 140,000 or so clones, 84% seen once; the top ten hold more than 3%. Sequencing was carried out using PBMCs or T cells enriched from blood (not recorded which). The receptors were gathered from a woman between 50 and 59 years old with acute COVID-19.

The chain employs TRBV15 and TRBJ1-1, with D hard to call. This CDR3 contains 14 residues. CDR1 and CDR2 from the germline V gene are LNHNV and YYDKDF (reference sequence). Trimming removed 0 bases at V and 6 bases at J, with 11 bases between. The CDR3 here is CATSRDGGLSEAFF. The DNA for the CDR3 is TGTGCCACCAGCAGAGATGGTGGACTCTCTGAAGCTTTCTTT.

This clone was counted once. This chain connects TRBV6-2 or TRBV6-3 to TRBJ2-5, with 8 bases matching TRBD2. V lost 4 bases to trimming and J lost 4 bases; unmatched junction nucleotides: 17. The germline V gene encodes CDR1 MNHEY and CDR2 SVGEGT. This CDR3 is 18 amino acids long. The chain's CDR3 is CASSSYDPGTSLGETQYF. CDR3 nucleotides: TGTGCCAGCAGTTCCTACGATCCCGGGACTAGTCTAGGAGAGACCCAGTACTTC.

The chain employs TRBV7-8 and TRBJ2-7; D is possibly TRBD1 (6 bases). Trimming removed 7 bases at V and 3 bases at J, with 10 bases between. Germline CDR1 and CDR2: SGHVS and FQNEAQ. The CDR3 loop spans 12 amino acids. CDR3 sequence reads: CASTPDSYEQYF. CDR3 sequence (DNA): TGTGCCAGCACCCCGGACAGCTACGAGCAGTACTTC.

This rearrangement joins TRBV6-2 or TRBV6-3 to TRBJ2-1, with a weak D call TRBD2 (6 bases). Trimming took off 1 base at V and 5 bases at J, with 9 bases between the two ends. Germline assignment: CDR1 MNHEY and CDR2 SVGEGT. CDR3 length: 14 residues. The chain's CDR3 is CASSYLGRNNEQFF. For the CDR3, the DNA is TGTGCCAGCAGTTACTTGGGGAGGAACAATGAGCAGTTCTTC.

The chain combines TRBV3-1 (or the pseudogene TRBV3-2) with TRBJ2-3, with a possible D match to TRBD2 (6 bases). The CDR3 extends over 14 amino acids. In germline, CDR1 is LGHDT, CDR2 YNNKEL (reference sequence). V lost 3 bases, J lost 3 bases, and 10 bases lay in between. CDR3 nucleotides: TGTGCCAGCAGCCAGGTGGGGGGTACAGATACGCAGTATTTT. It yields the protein CASSQVGGTDTQYF.

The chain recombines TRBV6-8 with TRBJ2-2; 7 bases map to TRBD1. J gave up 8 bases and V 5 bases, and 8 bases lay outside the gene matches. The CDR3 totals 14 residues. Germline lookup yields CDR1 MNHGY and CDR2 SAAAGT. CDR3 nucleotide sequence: TGTGCCAGCAGTGGACAGGCAGATAAAGGGGAGCTGTTTTTT. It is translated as CASSGQADKGELFF.

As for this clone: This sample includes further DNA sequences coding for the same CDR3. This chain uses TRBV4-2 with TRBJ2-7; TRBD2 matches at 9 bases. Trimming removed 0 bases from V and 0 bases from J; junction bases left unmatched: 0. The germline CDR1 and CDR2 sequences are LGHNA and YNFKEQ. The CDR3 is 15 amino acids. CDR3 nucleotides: TGTGCCAGCAGCCAAGAGACTAGCGGCTCCTACGAGCAGTACTTC. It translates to CASSQETSGSYEQYF.

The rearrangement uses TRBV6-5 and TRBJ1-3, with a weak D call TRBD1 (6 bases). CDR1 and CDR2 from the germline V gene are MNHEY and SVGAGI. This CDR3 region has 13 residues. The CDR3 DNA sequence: TGTGGAACCAAGGACAGCTCTGGAAACACCATATATTTT. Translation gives CGTKDSSGNTIYF.

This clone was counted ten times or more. The CDR3 loop is CASSFQGPEAFF. The DNA of the CDR3 is TGTGCCAGCAGTTTTCAGGGGCCTGAAGCTTTCTTT. V usage is TRBV28 and J usage is TRBJ1-1; maybe TRBD1 (6 bases). The V gene lost 3 bases and the J gene lost 6 bases, with 8 bases spanning the gap. CDR1 and CDR2 from the germline V gene are MDHEN and SYDVKM. The CDR3 has 12 residues.

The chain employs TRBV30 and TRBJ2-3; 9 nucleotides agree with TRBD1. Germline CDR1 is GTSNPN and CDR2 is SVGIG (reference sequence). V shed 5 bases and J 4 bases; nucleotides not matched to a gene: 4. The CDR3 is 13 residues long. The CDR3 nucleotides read TGTGCCTGGTCCGGGACAGGGTCAGATACGCAGTATTTT. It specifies CAWSGTGSDTQYF. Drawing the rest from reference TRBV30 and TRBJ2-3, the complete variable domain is SQTIHQWPATLVQPVGSPLSLECTVEGTSNPNLYWYRQAAGRGLQLLFYSVGIGQISSEVPQNLSASRPQDRQFILSSKKLLLSDSGFYLCAWSGTGSDTQYFGPGTRLTVL.

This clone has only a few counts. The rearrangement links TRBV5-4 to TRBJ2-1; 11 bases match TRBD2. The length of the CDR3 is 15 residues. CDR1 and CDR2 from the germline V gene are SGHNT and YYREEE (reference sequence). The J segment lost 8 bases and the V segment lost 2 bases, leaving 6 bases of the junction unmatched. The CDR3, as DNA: TGTGCCAGCAGCTTACTAGCGGGAGAGGGCGATGAGCAGTTCTTC. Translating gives CASSLLAGEGDEQFF.

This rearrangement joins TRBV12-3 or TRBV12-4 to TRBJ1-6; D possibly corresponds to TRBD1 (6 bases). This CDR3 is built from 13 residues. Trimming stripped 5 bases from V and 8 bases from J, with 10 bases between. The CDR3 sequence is CASSQSGDSPLHF. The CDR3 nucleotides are TGTGCCAGCAGTCAATCAGGGGATTCACCCCTCCACTTT.

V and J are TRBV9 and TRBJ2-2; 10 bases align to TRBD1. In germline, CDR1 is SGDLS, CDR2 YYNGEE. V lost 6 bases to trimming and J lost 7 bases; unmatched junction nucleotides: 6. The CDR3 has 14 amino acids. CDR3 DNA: TGTGCCAGCAAGACAGGGGGCGCGGGCGGGGAGCTGTTTTTT. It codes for CASKTGGAGGELFF.

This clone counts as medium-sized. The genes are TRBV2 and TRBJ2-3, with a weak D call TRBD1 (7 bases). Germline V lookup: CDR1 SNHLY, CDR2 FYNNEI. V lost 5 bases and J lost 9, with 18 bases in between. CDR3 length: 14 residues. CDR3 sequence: CASSRLVSQGTQYF. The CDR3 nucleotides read TGTGCCAGCAGTCGACTAGTCTCACAGGGGACGCAGTATTTT.